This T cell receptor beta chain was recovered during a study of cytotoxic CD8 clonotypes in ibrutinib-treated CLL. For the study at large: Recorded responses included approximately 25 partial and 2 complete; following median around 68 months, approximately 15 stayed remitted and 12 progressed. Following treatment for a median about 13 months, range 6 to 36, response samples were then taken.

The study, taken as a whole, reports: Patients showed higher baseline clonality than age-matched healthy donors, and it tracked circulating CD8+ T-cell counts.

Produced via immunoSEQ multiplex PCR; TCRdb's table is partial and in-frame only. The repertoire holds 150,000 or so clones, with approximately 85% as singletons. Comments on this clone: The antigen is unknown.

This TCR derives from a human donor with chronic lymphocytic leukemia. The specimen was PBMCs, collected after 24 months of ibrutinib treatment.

The CDR3 DNA reads TGCGCCAGCAGCTTCCTAGCGGGGGGGCCCGAGCAGTACTTC. This encodes CASSFLAGGPEQYF. The V and J genes are TRBV5-1 and TRBJ2-7; 12 bases are shared with TRBD2. After removal of 2 bases from V and 6 bases from J, the junction contained 3 bases not matched to a gene. This CDR3 has 14 amino acids. Germline CDR1 reads SGHRS; CDR2 reads YFSETQ.